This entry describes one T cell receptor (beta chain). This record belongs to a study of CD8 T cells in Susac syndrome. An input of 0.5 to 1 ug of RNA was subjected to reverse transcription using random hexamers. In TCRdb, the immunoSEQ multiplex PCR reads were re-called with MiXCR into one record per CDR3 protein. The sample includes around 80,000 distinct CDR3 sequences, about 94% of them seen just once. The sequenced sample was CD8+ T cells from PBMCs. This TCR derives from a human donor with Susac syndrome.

The CDR3 loop reads CASSRRGVNHSGNTIYF. CDR3 DNA: TGCGCCAGCAGCCGGAGGGGGGTCAACCACTCTGGAAACACCATATATTTT. The chain carries TRBV4-1 and TRBJ1-3, with a weak D call TRBD1 (6 bases). Germline V gene lookup returns CDR1 MGHRA and CDR2 YSYEKL. The CDR3 runs 17 residues. V lost 4 bases, J lost 0 bases, and 16 bases lay in between.